This T cell receptor (beta chain) derives from a study of Ad26.COV2.S vaccination and SARS-CoV-2 variants. Turning to the study itself: Vaccine-arm donor from the placebo-controlled COV1001 Ad26.COV2.S trial. Ad26.COV2.S shots went into the muscle once or twice, 56 days apart.

A note on this clone: Antigen unknown.

Method: immunoSEQ multiplex PCR; TCRdb's copy keeps in-frame clones and lacks some. The sample records some 340,000 clones, 85% being singletons. The CDR3 runs 16 residues. Trimming cost V 7 bases and J 3 bases; bases outside gene matches: 8. In germline, CDR1 is SEHNR, CDR2 FQNEAQ (reference sequence). The treatment was: roughly 20 received Ad26.COV2.S at low or high dose, single or two shots; 5 received placebo; per-sample allocation not given. Vaccine and placebo recipients were sampled on day 63 after the first injection. The sample came from a Boston adult aged 18-55 years. Overall study findings and caveats: Non-spike TCR breadth was similar in vaccine and placebo recipients.

This material consisted of peripheral blood, taken in a trial of Ad26.COV2.S vaccine versus placebo. This sequence joins TRBV7-9 and TRBJ2-7; TRBD2 agrees at 14 bases. This receptor was obtained from a person aged 18-65 years who received the Ad26.COV2.S COVID-19 vaccine or a placebo. In DNA, the CDR3 is TGTGCCAGCAACCCAGGTGGGACTAGCGGGGGCTACGAGCAGTACTTC. Its translation is CASNPGGTSGGYEQYF.